The 6 T cell receptor beta chains given below trace back to one sample, sequenced in a study of T cell changes during pregnancy in multiple sclerosis. The repertoire was sequenced with immunoSEQ multiplex PCR; TCRdb's copy has only in-frame clones and lacks some. Of just over 20,000 clones detected, approximately 90% appear once; the ten largest clones hold 5.3%. Sequenced material: CD8+ T cells from peripheral blood mononuclear cells, taken in the second trimester of pregnancy. The origin of the receptors is a female donor in good health, enrolled as a control in a pregnancy study.

The chain recombines TRBV7-9 with TRBJ1-2; 7 bases agree with TRBD1. V dropped 5 bases and J dropped 1; count of bases not matched to a gene: 4. CDR3 size: 14 residues. Germline loops: CDR1 SEHNR, CDR2 FQNEAQ (reference sequence). The CDR3 region is CASSRDSLNYGYTF. The CDR3, as DNA: TGTGCCAGCAGCCGGGACAGCCTTAACTATGGCTACACCTTC.

In its sample, this clone was seen once. The chain couples TRBV14 to TRBJ2-2; D is unresolved. CDR3 size: 12 residues. Germline CDR1 reads SGHDN; CDR2 reads FVKESK. Trimming took off 6 bases at V and 4 bases at J, with 6 bases between the two ends. CDR3 loop: CASRYGTGELFF. CDR3 coding DNA: TGTGCCAGCAGGTACGGCACCGGGGAGCTGTTTTTT. The whole variable domain, filled in from reference TRBV14 and TRBJ2-2, reads EAGVTQFPSHSVIEKGQTVTLRCDPISGHDNLYWYRRVMGKEIKFLLHFVKESKQDESGMPNNRFLAERTGGTYSTLKVQPAELEDSGVYFCASRYGTGELFFGEGSRLTVL.

The count of this clone is one. As DNA, the CDR3 is TGTGCCAGTAGTATTTTCGGCGGCAGGGGGCCCGCAGATACGCAGTATTTT. It yields the protein CASSIFGGRGPADTQYF. The rearrangement uses TRBV19 and TRBJ2-3, with 8 bases that match TRBD1. The CDR3 is 17 residues long. V gave up 3 bases and J gave up 4 bases; unmatched junction bases: 12. Germline lookup yields CDR1 LNHDA and CDR2 SQIVND (reference sequence).

The V call is TRBV27, the J call TRBJ2-7; D possibly corresponds to TRBD1 (5 bases). V was clipped by 2 bases and J by 2 bases, with 7 bases between them. The CDR3 totals 13 residues. Germline V lookup: CDR1 MNHEY, CDR2 SMNVEV (reference sequence). The CDR3 nucleotides read TGTGCCAGCAGTTTAATAGGGGCCTACGAGCAGTACTTC. Protein product: CASSLIGAYEQYF.

The chain links TRBV7-9 to TRBJ2-7, with TRBD2 as a possible D gene (5 bases). The CDR3 spans 17 residues. Looked up from germline, CDR1 is SEHNR and CDR2 is FQNEAQ (reference sequence). V was shortened by 3 bases and J by 0 bases, with 18 bases between the two germline ends. The CDR3 reads CASSFGRYGDSSYEQYF. The CDR3 coding sequence is TGTGCCAGCAGCTTCGGTCGCTACGGGGATAGCTCCTACGAGCAGTACTTC.

This clone was recorded only once. The rearrangement links TRBV27 to TRBJ2-1, with D tentatively TRBD2 (7 bases). The germline V and J ends were trimmed by 2 bases and 6 bases, with 11 bases remaining between them. CDR3 length: 14 residues. Germline CDR1 is MNHEY and CDR2 is SMNVEV (reference sequence). DNA for the CDR3: TGTGCCAGCAGTTTAGTAGGGGGGGGCAATGAGCAGTTCTTC. It is translated as CASSLVGGGNEQFF.